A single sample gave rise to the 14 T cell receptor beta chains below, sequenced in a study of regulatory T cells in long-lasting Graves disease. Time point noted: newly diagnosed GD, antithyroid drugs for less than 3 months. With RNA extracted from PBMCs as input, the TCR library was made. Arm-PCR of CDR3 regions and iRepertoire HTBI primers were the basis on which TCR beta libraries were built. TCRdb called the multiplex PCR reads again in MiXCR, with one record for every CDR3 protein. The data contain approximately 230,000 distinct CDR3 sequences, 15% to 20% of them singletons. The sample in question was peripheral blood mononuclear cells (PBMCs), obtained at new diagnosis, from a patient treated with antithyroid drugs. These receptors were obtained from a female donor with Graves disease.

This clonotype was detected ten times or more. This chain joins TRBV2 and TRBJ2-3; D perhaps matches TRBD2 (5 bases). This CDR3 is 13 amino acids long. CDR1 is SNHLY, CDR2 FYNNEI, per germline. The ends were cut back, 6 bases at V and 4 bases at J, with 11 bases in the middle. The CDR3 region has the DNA TGTGCCAGCAGGAGCGGAGTGGCAGATACGCAGTATTTT. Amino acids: CASRSGVADTQYF.

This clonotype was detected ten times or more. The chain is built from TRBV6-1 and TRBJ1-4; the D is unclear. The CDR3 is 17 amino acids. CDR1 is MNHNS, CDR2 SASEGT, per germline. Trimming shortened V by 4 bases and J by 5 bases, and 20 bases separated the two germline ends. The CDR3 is CASSGRRNQAFNEKLFF. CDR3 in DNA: TGTGCCAGCAGTGGACGAAGGAACCAGGCGTTCAATGAAAAACTGTTTTTT.

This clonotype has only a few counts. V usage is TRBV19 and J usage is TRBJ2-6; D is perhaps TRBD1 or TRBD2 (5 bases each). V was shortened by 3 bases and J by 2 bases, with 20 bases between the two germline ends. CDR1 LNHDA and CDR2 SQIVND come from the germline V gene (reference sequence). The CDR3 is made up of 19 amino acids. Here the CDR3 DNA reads TGTGCCAGTAGTATTGAGGGGCGGCGGAACCTGGCTGGGGCCAACGTCCTGACTTTC. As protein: CASSIEGRRNLAGANVLTF.

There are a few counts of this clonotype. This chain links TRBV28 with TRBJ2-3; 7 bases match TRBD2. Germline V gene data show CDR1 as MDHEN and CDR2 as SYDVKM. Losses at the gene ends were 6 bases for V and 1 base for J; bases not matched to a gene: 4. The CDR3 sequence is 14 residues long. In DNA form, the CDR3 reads TGTGCCAGCAGATGGGGAGGGGGCACAGATACGCAGTATTTT. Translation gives CASRWGGGTDTQYF.

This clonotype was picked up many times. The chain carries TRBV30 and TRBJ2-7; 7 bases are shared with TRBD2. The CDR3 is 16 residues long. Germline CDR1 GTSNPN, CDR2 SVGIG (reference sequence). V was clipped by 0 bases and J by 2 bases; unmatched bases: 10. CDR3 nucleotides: TGTGCCTGGAGTGTTGGACGGTGGGGGGGAACCTACGAGCAGTACTTC. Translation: CAWSVGRWGGTYEQYF.

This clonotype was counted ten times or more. CDR3 sequence: CASSKPGTATNYGYTF. CDR3 in DNA: TGTGCCAGCAGCAAACCAGGGACAGCAACTAACTATGGCTACACCTTC. V usage is TRBV11-2 and J usage is TRBJ1-2, with 7 positions matching TRBD1. The germline V gene has CDR1 SGHAT and CDR2 FQNNGV. J was trimmed by 0 bases and V by 5 bases; bases with no gene match: 9. This CDR3 comprises 16 residues.

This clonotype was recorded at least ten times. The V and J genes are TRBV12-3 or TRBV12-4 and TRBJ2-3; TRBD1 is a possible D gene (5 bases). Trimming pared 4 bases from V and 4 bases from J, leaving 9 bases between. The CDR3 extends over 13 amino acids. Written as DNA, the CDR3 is TGTGCCAGCAGTTCCCCAGGGTCAGATACGCAGTATTTT. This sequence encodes CASSSPGSDTQYF.

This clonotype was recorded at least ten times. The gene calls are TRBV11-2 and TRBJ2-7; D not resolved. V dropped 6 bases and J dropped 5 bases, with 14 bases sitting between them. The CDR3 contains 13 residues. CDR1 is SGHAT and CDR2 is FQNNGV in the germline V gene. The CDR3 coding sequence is TGTGCCAGCAGGTCACCCGGTAGGGACGAGCAGTACTTC. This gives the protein CASRSPGRDEQYF.

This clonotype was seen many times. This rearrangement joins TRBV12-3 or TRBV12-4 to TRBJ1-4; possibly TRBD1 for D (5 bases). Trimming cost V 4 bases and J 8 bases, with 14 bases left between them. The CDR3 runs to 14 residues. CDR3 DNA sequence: TGTGCCAGCAGTTCCGGACACTCCATCGAAAAACTGTTTTTT. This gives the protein CASSSGHSIEKLFF.

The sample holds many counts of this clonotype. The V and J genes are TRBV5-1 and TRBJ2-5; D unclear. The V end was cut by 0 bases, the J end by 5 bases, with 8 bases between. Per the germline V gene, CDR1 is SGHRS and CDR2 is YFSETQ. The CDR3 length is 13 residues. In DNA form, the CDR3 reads TGCGCCAGCAGCTTGGAAGTGACGGAGACCCAGTACTTC. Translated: CASSLEVTETQYF.

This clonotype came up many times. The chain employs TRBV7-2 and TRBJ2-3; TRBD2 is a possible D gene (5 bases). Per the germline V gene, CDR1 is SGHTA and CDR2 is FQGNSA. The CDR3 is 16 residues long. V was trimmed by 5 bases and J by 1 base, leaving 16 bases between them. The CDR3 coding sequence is TGTGCCAGCAGCCTACACGGTGGGCGGGGCACAGATACGCAGTATTTT. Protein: CASSLHGGRGTDTQYF.

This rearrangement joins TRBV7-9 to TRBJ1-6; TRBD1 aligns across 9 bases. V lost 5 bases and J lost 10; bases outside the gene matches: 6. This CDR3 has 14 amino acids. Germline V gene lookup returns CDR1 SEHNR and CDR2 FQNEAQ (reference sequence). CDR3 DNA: TGTGCCAGCAGCGTGGACAGGGGACCGTCACCCCTCCACTTT. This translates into CASSVDRGPSPLHF.

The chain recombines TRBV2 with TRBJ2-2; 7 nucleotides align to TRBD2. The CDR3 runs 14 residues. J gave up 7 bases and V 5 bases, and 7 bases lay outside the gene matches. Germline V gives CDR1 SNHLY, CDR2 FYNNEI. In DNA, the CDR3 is TGTGCCAGCAGTTGGGGGAGGGCCGGCGGGGAGCTGTTTTTT. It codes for CASSWGRAGGELFF.

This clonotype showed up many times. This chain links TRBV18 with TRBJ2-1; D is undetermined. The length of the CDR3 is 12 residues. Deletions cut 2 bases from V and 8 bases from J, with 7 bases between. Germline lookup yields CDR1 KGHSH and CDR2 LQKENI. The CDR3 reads CASSPAADEQFF. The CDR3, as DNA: TGTGCCAGCTCACCAGCAGCAGATGAGCAGTTCTTC.